This note documents a single T cell receptor beta chain sequence. CDR1 and CDR2 (germline): SNHLY, FYNNEI. The length of the CDR3 is 11 residues. V was shortened by 6 bases and J by 8 bases, with 8 bases between the two germline ends. This sample stems from a study of OX40 agonist ivuxolimab in advanced cancers. Data came from immunoSEQ multiplex PCR; TCRdb stores just in-frame clones and leaves some out. Among tens of thousands of clones, over 75% were seen once, and the ten largest hold 0.6% to 0.9%. Here the sequenced sample was CD4+ or CD8+ T cells sorted from blood, taken in a trial of the OX40 agonist ivuxolimab. This TCR was recovered from an adult with an advanced solid tumor such as melanoma, head and neck, liver or kidney cancer. The V gene is TRBV2, the J gene TRBJ2-1; D ambiguous. The CDR3 loop reads CASRREDEQFF. CDR3 in DNA: TGTGCCAGCAGGCGAGAGGATGAGCAGTTCTTC.